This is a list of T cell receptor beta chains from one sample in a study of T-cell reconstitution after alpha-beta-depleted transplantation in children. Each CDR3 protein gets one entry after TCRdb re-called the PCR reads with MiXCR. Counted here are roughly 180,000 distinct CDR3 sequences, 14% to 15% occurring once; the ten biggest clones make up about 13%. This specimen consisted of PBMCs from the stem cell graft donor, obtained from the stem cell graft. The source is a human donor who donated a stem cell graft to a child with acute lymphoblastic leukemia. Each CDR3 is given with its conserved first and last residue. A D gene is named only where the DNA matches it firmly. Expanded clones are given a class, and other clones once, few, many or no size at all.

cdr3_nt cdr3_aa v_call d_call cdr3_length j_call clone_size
TGTGCCAGCAGCCTGATGGGAGTCTCCTACGAGCAGTACTTC CASSLMGVSYEQYF TRBV7-9 NA 14 TRBJ2-7 many
TGTGCCAGCAGGTGGGGGGCCACCTTGACATACGAGCAGTACTTC CASRWGATLTYEQYF TRBV7-6 NA 15 TRBJ2-7 NA
TGCGCCAGCAGCATCGTAAGGGGATCCCTGTATTTT CASSIVRGSLYF TRBV5-1 NA 12 TRBJ2-3 many
TGCAGTGCGCAGGGACAGGGAGGACGCCACACCTTC CSAQGQGGRHTF TRBV20-1 TRBD1 12 TRBJ1-2 NA
TGTGCCAGCAGCCTCCCCAGGGTCAATCAGCCCCAGCATTTT CASSLPRVNQPQHF TRBV28 NA 14 TRBJ1-5 many
TGCGCCAGCAGCCACCCTGGCCTAGCGGAATCAAATTCCCATGAGCAGTTCTTC CASSHPGLAESNSHEQFF TRBV5-1 TRBD2 18 TRBJ2-1 many
TGTGCCAGCAGCTTAAACAAGGGGGGTCGGGACGAGCAGTACTTC CASSLNKGGRDEQYF TRBV7-2 NA 15 TRBJ2-7 many
TGTGCCAGCAGTTTAGGCGTGGCTAGCGGGAGGTACGAGCAGTACTTC CASSLGVASGRYEQYF TRBV12-3/TRBV12-4 TRBD2 16 TRBJ2-7 NA
TGTGCCAGCAGCGTGGGGGGGGACAGGCGGTTGGCGTACGAGCAGTACTTC CASSVGGDRRLAYEQYF TRBV5-5 NA 17 TRBJ2-7 few
TGTGCCTGGAGGGGGCGAGGGGGAATGAACACTGAAGCTTTCTTT CAWRGRGGMNTEAFF TRBV30 NA 15 TRBJ1-1 NA
TGCAGTGCAAGAGGGGACAGTCCCTACGAGCAGTACTTC CSARGDSPYEQYF TRBV20-1 TRBD1 13 TRBJ2-7 NA
TGCGCCAGCAGCAACTCCCCTAGCGGGGAAGAGACCCAGTACTTC CASSNSPSGEETQYF TRBV5-1 TRBD2 15 TRBJ2-5 few
TGTGCCAGCAGCTTAGGGGTGACGCTGGCGGGAGGGCCAGATACGCAGTATTTT CASSLGVTLAGGPDTQYF TRBV11-1 TRBD2 18 TRBJ2-3 many
TGTGCCAGCAGTAACGGGCCCTGGGGGGCCCGCACAGATACGCAGTATTTT CASSNGPWGARTDTQYF TRBV12-3/TRBV12-4 NA 17 TRBJ2-3 many
TGTGCCAGCAGACGAACCGGGACTTACTACGAGCAGTACTTC CASRRTGTYYEQYF TRBV6-5 NA 14 TRBJ2-7 many
TGCAGTGCTAGGGATCTAGCGGATAGCTCCTACGAGCAGTACTTC CSARDLADSSYEQYF TRBV20-1 TRBD2 15 TRBJ2-7 many
TGCAGTGCTAGATCCAGGCCTGAAGCTTTCTTT CSARSRPEAFF TRBV20-1 NA 11 TRBJ1-1 many
TGTGCCAGCAGCCCCCGACGCAATGAGCAGTTCTTC CASSPRRNEQFF TRBV5-8 NA 12 TRBJ2-1 many
TGTGCCAGCAGCACTAACCCGGGGGACTATGGCTACACCTTC CASSTNPGDYGYTF TRBV7-6 NA 14 TRBJ1-2 many
TGTGCCAGCAGTGCTACAGGGCCGTTACACACCGGGGAGCTGTTTTTT CASSATGPLHTGELFF TRBV6-1 NA 16 TRBJ2-2 many
TGTGCCAGCAGAGGTGGAGGGTTTAGTAGTGAAAAACTGTTTTTT CASRGGGFSSEKLFF TRBV12-3/TRBV12-4 NA 15 TRBJ1-4 many
TGCGCCACCAAGACAGGGACCTCCTACGAGCAGTACTTC CATKTGTSYEQYF TRBV5-1 TRBD1 13 TRBJ2-7 NA
TGCGCCAGCAGCTTGGCTTCGGGGGCCTTTGGGAATGAGCAGTTCTTC CASSLASGAFGNEQFF TRBV5-1 NA 16 TRBJ2-1 many
TGTGCCACCAGCAGAGGGTTGGGCCGGAACACCGGGGAGCTGTTTTTT CATSRGLGRNTGELFF TRBV15 NA 16 TRBJ2-2 many
TGTGCCAGCAGTGAAGTAAAGGGACAGCATCAAGAGACCCAGTACTTC CASSEVKGQHQETQYF TRBV25-1 TRBD1 16 TRBJ2-5 NA
TGTGCCACCAGTCACCAGGGGGCCTCAATTAGCTCCTACAATGAGCAGTTCTTC CATSHQGASISSYNEQFF TRBV24-1 TRBD1 18 TRBJ2-1 NA
TGTGCCAGCAGCCAAAGCGGGAGTGTATACGAGCAGTACTTC CASSQSGSVYEQYF TRBV3-1 TRBD2 14 TRBJ2-7 many
TGCAGTGCCCGAAGACAGGGTGGGAACATTCAGTACTTC CSARRQGGNIQYF TRBV20-1 TRBD1 13 TRBJ2-4 few
TGCGCCAGCTCCGAGAGCGGTACCTCTCCCCTGTCCAAAAACATTCAGTACTTC CASSESGTSPLSKNIQYF TRBV5-1 NA 18 TRBJ2-4 few
TGCGCCAGCAGCCCCAACTTGGGACTAGCGGGTGACTACGAGCAGTACTTC CASSPNLGLAGDYEQYF TRBV5-1 TRBD2 17 TRBJ2-7 many
TGCGCCAGCAGCTTGGGCAATCGGGGCGAGCAGTACTTC CASSLGNRGEQYF TRBV5-1 NA 13 TRBJ2-7 many
TGTGCCAGCAGCTTAGCCTCAGGGCTAACGAACACCGGGGAGCTGTTTTTT CASSLASGLTNTGELFF TRBV7-8 NA 17 TRBJ2-2 many
TGTGCCAGCAGTTTAGCGGGAGGGCTCACCGGGGAGCTGTTTTTT CASSLAGGLTGELFF TRBV12-3/TRBV12-4 TRBD2 15 TRBJ2-2 many
TGCGCCAGCAGCTCGGAACTAGCAAACCCCAACAATGAGCAGTTCTTC CASSSELANPNNEQFF TRBV5-1 NA 16 TRBJ2-1 few
TGTGCCAGCAGCCAACGAGTCGGGGGCTACACCTTC CASSQRVGGYTF TRBV27 NA 12 TRBJ1-2 many
TGCAGAGCTGGACTAGCGGGCTCCTACAATGAGCAGTTCTTC CRAGLAGSYNEQFF TRBV29-1 TRBD2 14 TRBJ2-1 NA
TGTGCCAGCAGCTTAGGGACAGTGCTAACTGGGGCCAACGTCCTGACTTTC CASSLGTVLTGANVLTF TRBV11-1 NA 17 TRBJ2-6 many
TGTGCCATAGGGACTAGCGGGGAGAAAGATACGCAGTATTTT CAIGTSGEKDTQYF TRBV10-3 TRBD2 14 TRBJ2-3 many
TGCAGTGCTAGAGGATTCCGGACAGGCACAGATACGCAGTATTTT CSARGFRTGTDTQYF TRBV20-1 NA 15 TRBJ2-3 many
TGCGCCAGCAGCGTTGGATACACAGATACGCAGTATTTT CASSVGYTDTQYF TRBV5-1 NA 13 TRBJ2-3 many
TGCGCCAGCAGCCGACGGGCTAGCGGGGTTAGCTCCTACGAGCAGTACTTC CASSRRASGVSSYEQYF TRBV5-1 TRBD2 17 TRBJ2-7 many
TGTGCCAGCAGCTTAGGCCCAGGACTTAGCAATCAGCCCCAGCATTTT CASSLGPGLSNQPQHF TRBV7-2 NA 16 TRBJ1-5 few
TGTGCCTCCAGCCAATTTTCGACAGGGGTCGGGGCCAAAAACATTCAGTACTTC CASSQFSTGVGAKNIQYF TRBV3-1 TRBD1 18 TRBJ2-4 NA
TGTGCCAGCAGCTTCAATGTAATAGCGGGAGTTATTGAGCAGTTCTTC CASSFNVIAGVIEQFF TRBV7-2 TRBD2 16 TRBJ2-1 many
TGTGCCACCAGCAGAGTGGCTAGCCATATTCAAGAATTCCAAGAGACCCAGTACTTC CATSRVASHIQEFQETQYF TRBV15 NA 19 TRBJ2-5 many
TGCGCCAGCAGCCCGGGACAGCCGAAAAGGGATGAGCAGTTCTTC CASSPGQPKRDEQFF TRBV5-1 TRBD1 15 TRBJ2-1 few
TGTGCCAGCTCCCCCGGAGAGGTGGGTGGCTATGGCTACACCTTC CASSPGEVGGYGYTF TRBV27 NA 15 TRBJ1-2 many
TGCAGCGTCGCTAAACTAGCGGGAGCTCTGAATGAGCAGTTCTTC CSVAKLAGALNEQFF TRBV29-1 TRBD2 15 TRBJ2-1 NA
TGCAGTGCTAGAGGAGATGCAGGGGGCACTGAAGCTTTCTTT CSARGDAGGTEAFF TRBV20-1 TRBD1 14 TRBJ1-1 many